This section outlines one T cell receptor beta chain sequence together with its context. The data derive from a study of blood T cell repertoires in COVID-19. Measured with immunoSEQ multiplex PCR; TCRdb has only the in-frame clones, and not every one. Of about 100,000 clones in the sample, about 80% were seen once. The CDR3 loop spans 15 amino acids. Germline V lookup: CDR1 LNHDA, CDR2 SQIVND (reference sequence). Germline trimming cut 3 bases from V and 4 bases from J; bases unmatched to any gene: 3. The sequence was obtained from a man in his 70s with active or convalescent COVID-19. Sequencing was carried out using peripheral blood. This chain joins TRBV19 and TRBJ2-3; TRBD1 matches 11 bases. CDR3 residues: CASSIRTGGADTQYF. The CDR3 nucleotides are TGTGCCAGTAGTATCCGGACAGGGGGCGCAGATACGCAGTATTTT. The full variable domain, with the rest looked up from reference TRBV19 and TRBJ2-3, is DGGITQSPKYLFRKEGQNVTLSCEQNLNHDAMYWYRQDPGQGLRLIYYSQIVNDFQKGDIAEGYSVSREKKESFPLTVTSAQKNPTAFYLCASSIRTGGADTQYFGPGTRLTVL.